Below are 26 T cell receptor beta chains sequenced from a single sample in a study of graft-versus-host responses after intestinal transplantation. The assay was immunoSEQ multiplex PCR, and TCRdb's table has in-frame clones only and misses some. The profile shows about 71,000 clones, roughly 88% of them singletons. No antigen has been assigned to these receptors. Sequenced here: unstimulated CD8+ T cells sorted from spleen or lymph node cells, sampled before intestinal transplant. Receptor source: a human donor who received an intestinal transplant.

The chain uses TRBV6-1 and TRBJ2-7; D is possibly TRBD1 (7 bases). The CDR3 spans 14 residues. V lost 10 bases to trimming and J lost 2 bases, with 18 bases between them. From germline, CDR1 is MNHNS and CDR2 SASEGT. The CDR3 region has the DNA TGTGCCACCATAGGGAGGACAGGCCCCTACGAGCAGTACTTC. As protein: CATIGRTGPYEQYF.

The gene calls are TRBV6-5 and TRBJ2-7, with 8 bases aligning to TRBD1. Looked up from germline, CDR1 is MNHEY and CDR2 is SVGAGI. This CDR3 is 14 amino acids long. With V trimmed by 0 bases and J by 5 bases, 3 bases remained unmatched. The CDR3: CASSYSTGADEQYF. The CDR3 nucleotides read TGTGCCAGCAGTTACTCGACAGGGGCAGACGAGCAGTACTTC.

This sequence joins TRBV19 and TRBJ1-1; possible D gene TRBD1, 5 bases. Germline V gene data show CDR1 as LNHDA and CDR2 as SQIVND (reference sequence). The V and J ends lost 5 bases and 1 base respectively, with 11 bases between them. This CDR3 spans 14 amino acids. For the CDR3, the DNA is TGTGCCAGTAGTCTTGACAGTCAGAACACTGAAGCTTTCTTT. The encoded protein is CASSLDSQNTEAFF.

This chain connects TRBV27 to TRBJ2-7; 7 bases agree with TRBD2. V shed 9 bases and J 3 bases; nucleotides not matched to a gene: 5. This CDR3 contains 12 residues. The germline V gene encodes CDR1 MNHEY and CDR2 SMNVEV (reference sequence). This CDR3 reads CASRGDYYEQYF. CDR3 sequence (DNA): TGTGCCAGTCGGGGGGACTACTACGAGCAGTACTTC.

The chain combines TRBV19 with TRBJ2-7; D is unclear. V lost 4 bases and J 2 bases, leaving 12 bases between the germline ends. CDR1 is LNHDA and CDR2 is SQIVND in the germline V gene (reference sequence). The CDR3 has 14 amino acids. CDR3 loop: CASSTAAEAYEQYF. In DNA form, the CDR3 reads TGTGCCAGTAGTACGGCGGCGGAAGCCTACGAGCAGTACTTC.

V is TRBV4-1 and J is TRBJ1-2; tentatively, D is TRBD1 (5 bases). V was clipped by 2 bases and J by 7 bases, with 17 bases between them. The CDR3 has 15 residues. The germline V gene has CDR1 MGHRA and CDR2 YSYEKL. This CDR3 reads CASSQTTGDFGGYTF. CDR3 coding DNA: TGCGCCAGCAGCCAAACGACGGGGGATTTTGGTGGCTACACCTTC.

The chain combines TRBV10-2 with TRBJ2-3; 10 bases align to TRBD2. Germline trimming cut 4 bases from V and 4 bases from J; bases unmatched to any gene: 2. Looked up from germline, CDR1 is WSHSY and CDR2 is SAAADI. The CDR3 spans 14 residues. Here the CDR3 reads CASSGTSGADTQYF. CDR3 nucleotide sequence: TGCGCCAGCAGTGGAACTAGCGGGGCAGATACGCAGTATTTT.

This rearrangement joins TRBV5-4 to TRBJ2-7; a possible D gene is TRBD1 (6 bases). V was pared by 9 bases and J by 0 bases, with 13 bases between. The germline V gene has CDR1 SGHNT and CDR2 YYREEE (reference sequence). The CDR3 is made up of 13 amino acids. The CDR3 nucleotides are TGTGCCACCGTCCGGGACAACTCCTACGAGCAGTACTTC. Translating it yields CATVRDNSYEQYF.

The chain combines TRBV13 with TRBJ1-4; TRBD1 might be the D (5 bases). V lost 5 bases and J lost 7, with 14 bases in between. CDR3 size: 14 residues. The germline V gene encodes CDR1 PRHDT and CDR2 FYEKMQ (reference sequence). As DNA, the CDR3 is TGTGCCAGCAGCGGGGGAGGGCTAAGTGAAAAACTGTTTTTT. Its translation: CASSGGGLSEKLFF.

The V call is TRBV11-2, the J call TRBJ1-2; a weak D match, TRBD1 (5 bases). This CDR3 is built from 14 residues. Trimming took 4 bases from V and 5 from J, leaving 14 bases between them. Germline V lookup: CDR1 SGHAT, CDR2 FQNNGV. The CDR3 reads CASSSQGTFYGYTF. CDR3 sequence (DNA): TGTGCCAGCAGCTCCCAGGGCACGTTTTATGGCTACACCTTC.

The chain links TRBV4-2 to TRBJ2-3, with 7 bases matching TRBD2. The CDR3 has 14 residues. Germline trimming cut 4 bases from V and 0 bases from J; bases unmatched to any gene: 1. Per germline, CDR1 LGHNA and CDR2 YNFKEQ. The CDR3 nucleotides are TGTGCCAGCAGCCCCGGGGGGAGCACAGATACGCAGTATTTT. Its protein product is CASSPGGSTDTQYF.

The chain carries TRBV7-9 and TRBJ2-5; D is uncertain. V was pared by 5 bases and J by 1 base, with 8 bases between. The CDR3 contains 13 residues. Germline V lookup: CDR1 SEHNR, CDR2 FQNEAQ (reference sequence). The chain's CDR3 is CASSPEAQETQYF. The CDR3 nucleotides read TGTGCCAGCAGCCCCGAGGCCCAAGAGACCCAGTACTTC.

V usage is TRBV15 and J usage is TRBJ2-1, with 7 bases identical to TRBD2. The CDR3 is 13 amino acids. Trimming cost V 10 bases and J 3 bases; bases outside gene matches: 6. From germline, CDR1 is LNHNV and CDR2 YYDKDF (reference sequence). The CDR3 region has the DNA TGTGCCAGCGGGGGTCCCCACTACAATGAGCAGTTCTTC. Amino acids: CASGGPHYNEQFF.

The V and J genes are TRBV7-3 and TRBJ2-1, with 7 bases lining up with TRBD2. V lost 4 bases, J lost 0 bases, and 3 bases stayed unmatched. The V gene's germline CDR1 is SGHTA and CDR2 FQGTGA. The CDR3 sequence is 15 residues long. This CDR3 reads CASSSGTTSYNEQFF. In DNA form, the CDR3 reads TGTGCCAGCAGCTCCGGGACTACCTCCTACAATGAGCAGTTCTTC.

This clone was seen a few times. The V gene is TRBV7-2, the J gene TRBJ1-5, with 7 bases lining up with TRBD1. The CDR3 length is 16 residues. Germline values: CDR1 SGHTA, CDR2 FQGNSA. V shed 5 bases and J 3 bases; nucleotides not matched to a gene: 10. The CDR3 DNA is TGTGCCAGCAGCCCCCTGGGGGACAGTATCAATCAGCCCCAGCATTTT. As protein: CASSPLGDSINQPQHF.

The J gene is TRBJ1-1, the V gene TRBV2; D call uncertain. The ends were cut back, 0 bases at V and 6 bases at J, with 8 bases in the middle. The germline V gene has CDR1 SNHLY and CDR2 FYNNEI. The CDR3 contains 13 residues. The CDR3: CASSEALTAEAFF. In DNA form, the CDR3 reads TGTGCCAGCAGTGAAGCGCTAACGGCTGAAGCTTTCTTT.

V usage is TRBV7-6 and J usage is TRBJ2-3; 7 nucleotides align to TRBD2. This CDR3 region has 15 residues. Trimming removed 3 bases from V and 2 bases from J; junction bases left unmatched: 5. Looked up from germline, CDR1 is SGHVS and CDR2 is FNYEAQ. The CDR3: CASSFSGDSTDTQYF. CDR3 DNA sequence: TGTGCCAGCAGCTTCAGCGGGGACTCCACAGATACGCAGTATTTT.

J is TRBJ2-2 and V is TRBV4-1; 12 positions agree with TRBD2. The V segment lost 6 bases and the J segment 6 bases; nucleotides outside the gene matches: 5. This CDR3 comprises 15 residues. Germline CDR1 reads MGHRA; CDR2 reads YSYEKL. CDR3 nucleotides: TGCGCCAGCAGTCTAGCGGGGGGGCGATCCGGGGAGCTGTTTTTT. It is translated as CASSLAGGRSGELFF.

CDR3 sequence reads: CASSFGRGSLPGEKLFF. CDR3 in DNA: TGTGCCAGCAGCTTTGGCAGGGGGAGCTTGCCTGGTGAAAAACTGTTTTTT. The chain couples TRBV7-8 to TRBJ1-4; 7 nucleotides align to TRBD1. Trimming at V came to 3 bases and at J to 7 bases, leaving 14 bases not matched to a gene. CDR1 SGHVS and CDR2 FQNEAQ come from the germline V gene. The CDR3 covers 17 residues.

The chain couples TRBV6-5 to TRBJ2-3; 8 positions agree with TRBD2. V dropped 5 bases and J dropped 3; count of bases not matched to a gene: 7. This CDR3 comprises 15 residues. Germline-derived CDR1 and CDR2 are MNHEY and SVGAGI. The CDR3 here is CASSRLPGGTDTQYF. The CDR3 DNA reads TGTGCCAGCAGTCGCCTTCCGGGGGGGACAGATACGCAGTATTTT.

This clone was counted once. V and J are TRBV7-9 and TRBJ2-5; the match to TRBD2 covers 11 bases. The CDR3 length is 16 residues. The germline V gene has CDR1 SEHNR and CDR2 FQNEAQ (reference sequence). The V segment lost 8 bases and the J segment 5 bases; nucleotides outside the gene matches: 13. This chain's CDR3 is CASAPLAGGPGETQYF. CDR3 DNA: TGTGCCAGCGCTCCTTTAGCGGGGGGGCCTGGGGAGACCCAGTACTTC.

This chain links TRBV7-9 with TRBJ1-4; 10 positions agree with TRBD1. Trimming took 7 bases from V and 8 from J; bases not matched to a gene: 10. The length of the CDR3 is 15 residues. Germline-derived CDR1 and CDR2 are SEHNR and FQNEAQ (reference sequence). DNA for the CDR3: TGTGCCAGCACCAATGACAGGGGGCAGTGGGAAAAACTGTTTTTT. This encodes CASTNDRGQWEKLFF.

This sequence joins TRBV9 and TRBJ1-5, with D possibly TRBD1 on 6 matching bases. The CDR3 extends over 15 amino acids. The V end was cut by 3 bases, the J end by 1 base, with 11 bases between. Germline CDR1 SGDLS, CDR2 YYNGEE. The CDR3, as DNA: TGTGCCAGCAGCGCCGGGACATCCAGCAATCAGCCCCAGCATTTT. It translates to CASSAGTSSNQPQHF.

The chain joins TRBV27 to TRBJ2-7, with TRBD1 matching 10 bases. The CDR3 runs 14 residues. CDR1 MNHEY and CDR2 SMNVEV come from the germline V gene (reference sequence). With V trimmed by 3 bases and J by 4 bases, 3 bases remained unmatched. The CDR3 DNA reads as TGTGCCAGCAGTTTCGGGACAGGGGAATACGAGCAGTACTTC. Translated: CASSFGTGEYEQYF.

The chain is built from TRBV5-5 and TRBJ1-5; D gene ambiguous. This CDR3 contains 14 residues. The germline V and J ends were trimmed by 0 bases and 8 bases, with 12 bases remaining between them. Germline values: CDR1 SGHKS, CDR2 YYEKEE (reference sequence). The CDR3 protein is CASSLGAGMEPQHF. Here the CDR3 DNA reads TGTGCCAGCAGCTTGGGGGCCGGGATGGAGCCCCAGCATTTT.

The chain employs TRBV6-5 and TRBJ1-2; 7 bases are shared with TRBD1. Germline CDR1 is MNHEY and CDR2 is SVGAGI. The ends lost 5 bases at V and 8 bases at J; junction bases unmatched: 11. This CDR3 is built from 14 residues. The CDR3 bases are TGTGCCAGCAGTACGTGGGCAGGGGGTGAGGGCTACACCTTC. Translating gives CASSTWAGGEGYTF.